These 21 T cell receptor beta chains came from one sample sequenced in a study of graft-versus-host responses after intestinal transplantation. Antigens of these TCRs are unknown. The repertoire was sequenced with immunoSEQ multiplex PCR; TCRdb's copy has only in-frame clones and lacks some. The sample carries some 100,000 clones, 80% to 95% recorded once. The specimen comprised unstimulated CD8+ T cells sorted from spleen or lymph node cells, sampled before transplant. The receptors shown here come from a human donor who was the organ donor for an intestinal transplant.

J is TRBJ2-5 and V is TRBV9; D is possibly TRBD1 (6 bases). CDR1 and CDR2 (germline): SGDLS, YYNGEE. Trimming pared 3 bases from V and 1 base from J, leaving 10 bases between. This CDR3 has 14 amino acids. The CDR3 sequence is CASSEGQLQETQYF. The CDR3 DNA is TGTGCCAGCAGCGAAGGACAGCTCCAAGAGACCCAGTACTTC.

Here the CDR3 reads CASSEWGGNTEAFF. CDR3 DNA: TGTGCCAGCAGTGAATGGGGGGGGAACACTGAAGCTTTCTTT. The rearrangement links TRBV25-1 to TRBJ1-1; D is perhaps TRBD1 (5 bases). V was trimmed by 1 base and J by 1 base, leaving 7 bases between them. This CDR3 is built from 14 residues. From germline, CDR1 is MGHDK and CDR2 SYGVNS.

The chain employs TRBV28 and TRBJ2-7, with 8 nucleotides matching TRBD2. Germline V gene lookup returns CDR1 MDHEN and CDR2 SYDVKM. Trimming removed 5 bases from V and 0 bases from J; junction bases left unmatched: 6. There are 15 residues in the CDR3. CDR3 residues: CASSLRGLVSYEQYF. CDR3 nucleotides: TGTGCCAGCAGTCTACGGGGACTAGTCTCCTACGAGCAGTACTTC.

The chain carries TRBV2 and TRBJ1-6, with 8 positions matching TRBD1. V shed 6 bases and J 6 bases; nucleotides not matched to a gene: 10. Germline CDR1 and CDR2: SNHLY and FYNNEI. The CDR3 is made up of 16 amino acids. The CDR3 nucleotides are TGTGCCAGCAGCGCTCCTATAGACAGGGGTAATTCACCCCTCCACTTT. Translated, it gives CASSAPIDRGNSPLHF. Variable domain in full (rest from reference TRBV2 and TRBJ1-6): EPEVTQTPSHQVTQMGQEVILRCVPISNHLYFYWYRQILGQKVEFLVSFYNNEISEKSEIFDDQFSVERPDGSNFTLKIRSTKLEDSAMYFCASSAPIDRGNSPLHFGNGTRLTVT.

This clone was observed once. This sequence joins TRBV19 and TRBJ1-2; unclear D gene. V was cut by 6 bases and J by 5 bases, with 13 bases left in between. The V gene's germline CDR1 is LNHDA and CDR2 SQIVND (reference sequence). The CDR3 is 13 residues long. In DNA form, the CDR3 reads TGTGCCAGTAGCCCAAACATCTTTTATGGCTACACCTTC. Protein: CASSPNIFYGYTF.

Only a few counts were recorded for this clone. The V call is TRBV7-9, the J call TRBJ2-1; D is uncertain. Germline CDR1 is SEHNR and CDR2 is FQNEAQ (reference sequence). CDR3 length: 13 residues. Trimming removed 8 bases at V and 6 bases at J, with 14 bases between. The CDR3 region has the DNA TGTGCCAGCTTCGGCGGCCCCTTCAATGAGCAGTTCTTC. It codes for CASFGGPFNEQFF.

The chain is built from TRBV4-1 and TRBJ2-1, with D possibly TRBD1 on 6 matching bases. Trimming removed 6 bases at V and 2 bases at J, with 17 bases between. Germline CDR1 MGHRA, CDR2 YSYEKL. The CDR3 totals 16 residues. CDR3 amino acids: CASSRAAGGTYNEQFF. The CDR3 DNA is TGCGCCAGCAGTCGGGCGGCTGGGGGCACCTACAATGAGCAGTTCTTC.

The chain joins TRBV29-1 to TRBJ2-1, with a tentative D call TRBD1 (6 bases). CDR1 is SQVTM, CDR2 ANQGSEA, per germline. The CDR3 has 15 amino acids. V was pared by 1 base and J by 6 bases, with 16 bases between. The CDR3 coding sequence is TGCAGCGTTGAAGGTCAGGGGCAGGGGTCCAATGAGCAGTTCTTC. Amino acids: CSVEGQGQGSNEQFF.

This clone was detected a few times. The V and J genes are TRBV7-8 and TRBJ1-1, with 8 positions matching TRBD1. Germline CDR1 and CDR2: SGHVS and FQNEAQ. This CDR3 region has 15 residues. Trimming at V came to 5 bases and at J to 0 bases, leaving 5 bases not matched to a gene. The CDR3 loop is CASSPGQEMNTEAFF. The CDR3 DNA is TGTGCCAGCAGCCCGGGACAGGAGATGAACACTGAAGCTTTCTTT.

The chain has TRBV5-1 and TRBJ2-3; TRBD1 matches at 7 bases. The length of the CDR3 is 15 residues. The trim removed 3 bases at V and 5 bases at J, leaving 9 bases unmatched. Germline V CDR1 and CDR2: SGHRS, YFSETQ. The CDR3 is CASSSPGQPEDTQYF. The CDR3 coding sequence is TGCGCCAGCAGCTCCCCGGGACAGCCAGAAGATACGCAGTATTTT.

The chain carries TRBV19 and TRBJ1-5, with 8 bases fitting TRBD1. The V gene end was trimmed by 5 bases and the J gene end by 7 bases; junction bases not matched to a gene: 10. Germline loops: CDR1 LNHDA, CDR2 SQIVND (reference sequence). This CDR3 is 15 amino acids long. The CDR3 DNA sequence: TGTGCCAGTAGTTATGACAGGGGAATAGGCCAGCCCCAGCATTTT. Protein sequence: CASSYDRGIGQPQHF.

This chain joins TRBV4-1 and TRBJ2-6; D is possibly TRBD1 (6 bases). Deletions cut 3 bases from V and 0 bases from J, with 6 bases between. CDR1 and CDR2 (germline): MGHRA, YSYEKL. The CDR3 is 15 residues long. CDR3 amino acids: CASSQTGSGANVLTF. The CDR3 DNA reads TGCGCCAGCAGCCAGACAGGCTCTGGGGCCAACGTCCTGACTTTC.

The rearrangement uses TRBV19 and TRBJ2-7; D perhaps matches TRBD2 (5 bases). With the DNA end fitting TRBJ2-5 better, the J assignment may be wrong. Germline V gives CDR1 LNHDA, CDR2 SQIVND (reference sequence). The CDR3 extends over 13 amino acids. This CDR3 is CASSEGIGETQYF. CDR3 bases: TGTGCCAGTAGTGAGGGAATTGGAGAGACCCAGTACTTC.

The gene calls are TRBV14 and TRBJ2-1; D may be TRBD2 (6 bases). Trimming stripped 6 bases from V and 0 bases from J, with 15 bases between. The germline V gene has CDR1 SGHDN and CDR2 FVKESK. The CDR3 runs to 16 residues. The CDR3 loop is CASSGPGLPSYNEQFF. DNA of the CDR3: TGTGCCAGCAGTGGCCCGGGACTCCCCTCCTACAATGAGCAGTTCTTC.

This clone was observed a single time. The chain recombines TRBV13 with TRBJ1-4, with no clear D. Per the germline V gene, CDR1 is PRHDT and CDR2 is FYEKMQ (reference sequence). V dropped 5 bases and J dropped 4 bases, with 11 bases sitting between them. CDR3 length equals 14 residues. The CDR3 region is CASSPRGINEKLFF. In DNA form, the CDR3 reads TGTGCCAGCAGCCCGAGAGGGATTAATGAAAAACTGTTTTTT.

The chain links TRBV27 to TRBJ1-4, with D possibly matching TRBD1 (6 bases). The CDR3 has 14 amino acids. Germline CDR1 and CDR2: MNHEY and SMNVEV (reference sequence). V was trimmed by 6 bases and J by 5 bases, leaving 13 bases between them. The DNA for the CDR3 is TGTGCCAGCAGGAGAGGACAGCCAAATGAAAAACTGTTTTTT. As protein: CASRRGQPNEKLFF. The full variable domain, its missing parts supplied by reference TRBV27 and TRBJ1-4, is EAQVTQNPRYLITVTGKKLTVTCSQNMNHEYMSWYRQDPGLGLRQIYYSMNVEVTDKGDVPEGYKVSRKEKRNFPLILESPSPNQTSLYFCASRRGQPNEKLFFGSGTQLSVL.

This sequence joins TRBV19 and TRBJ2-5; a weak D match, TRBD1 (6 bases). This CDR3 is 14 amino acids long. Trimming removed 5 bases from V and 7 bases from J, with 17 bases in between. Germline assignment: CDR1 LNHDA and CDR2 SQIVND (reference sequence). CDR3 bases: TGTGCCAGTAGTGCTTACCGGGAAGGGGGGACCCAGTACTTC. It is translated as CASSAYREGGTQYF.

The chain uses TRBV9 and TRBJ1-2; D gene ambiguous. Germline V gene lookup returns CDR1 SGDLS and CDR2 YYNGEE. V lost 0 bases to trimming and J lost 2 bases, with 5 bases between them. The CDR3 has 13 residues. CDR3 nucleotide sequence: TGTGCCAGCAGCGTAGCACAGAACTATGGCTACACCTTC. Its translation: CASSVAQNYGYTF.

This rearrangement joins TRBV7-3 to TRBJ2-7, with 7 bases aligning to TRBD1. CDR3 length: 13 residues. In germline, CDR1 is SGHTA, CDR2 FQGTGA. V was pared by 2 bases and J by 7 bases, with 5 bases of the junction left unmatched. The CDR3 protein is CASSLRTGAEQYF. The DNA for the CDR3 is TGTGCCAGCAGCTTACGGACAGGTGCTGAGCAGTACTTC. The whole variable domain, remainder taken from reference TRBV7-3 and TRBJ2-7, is GAGVSQTPSNKVTEKGKYVELRCDPISGHTALYWYRQSLGQGPEFLIYFQGTGAADDSGLPNDRFFAVRPEGSVSTLKIQRTERGDSAVYLCASSLRTGAEQYFGPGTRLTVT.

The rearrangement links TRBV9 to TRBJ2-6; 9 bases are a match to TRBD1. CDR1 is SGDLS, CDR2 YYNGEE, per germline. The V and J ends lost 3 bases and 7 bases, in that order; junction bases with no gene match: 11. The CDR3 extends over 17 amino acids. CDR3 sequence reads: CASSEGDRDPAANVLTF. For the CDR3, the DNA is TGTGCCAGCAGCGAGGGGGACAGGGACCCTGCCGCCAACGTCCTGACTTTC.

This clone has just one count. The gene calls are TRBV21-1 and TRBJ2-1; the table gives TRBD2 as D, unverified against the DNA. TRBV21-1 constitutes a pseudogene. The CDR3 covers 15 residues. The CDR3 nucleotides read TGTGCCAGCAGCGACCGGGACTACTACTTCAATGAGCAGTTCTTC. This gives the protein CASSDRDYYFNEQFF.